The 8 T cell receptor beta chains in this list originate from one sample, sequenced in a study of OX40 agonist ivuxolimab in advanced cancers. The table came from immunoSEQ multiplex PCR; TCRdb's copy has only in-frame clones and leaves some out. Of tens of thousands of clones listed, roughly 90% were seen once; the top ten hold 9.5% to 15%. The sequenced sample was CD4+ or CD8+ T cells sorted from blood, obtained in a trial of the OX40 agonist ivuxolimab. Every receptor here comes from an adult with an advanced solid tumor such as melanoma, head and neck, liver or kidney cancer.

J is TRBJ1-1 and V is TRBV6-6; D gene unclear. The V gene lost 5 bases and the J gene lost 1 base, with 11 bases spanning the gap. The CDR3 loop spans 14 amino acids. CDR1 is MNHNY, CDR2 SVGAGI, per germline (reference sequence). CDR3 sequence reads: CASSVGQKNTEAFF. DNA of the CDR3: TGTGCCAGCAGTGTGGGTCAGAAGAACACTGAAGCTTTCTTT.

The chain uses TRBV28 and TRBJ1-5; D remains unclear. CDR1 and CDR2 from the germline V gene are MDHEN and SYDVKM. The CDR3 is 11 residues long. The V and J ends lost 5 bases and 4 bases respectively, with 3 bases between them. CDR3 nucleotides: TGTGCCAGCAGTCCGAATCAGCCCCAGCATTTT. Encoded protein: CASSPNQPQHF.

In this sample, this clone turned up once. The V and J genes are TRBV19 and TRBJ1-1; possibly TRBD1 for D (6 bases). Trimming stripped 3 bases from V and 6 bases from J, with 11 bases between. This CDR3 is built from 13 residues. Germline V CDR1 and CDR2: LNHDA, SQIVND (reference sequence). CDR3 nucleotide sequence: TGTGCCAGTAGTATCGGGGGACAAGCTGAAGCTTTCTTT. Encoded protein: CASSIGGQAEAFF. Using reference TRBV19 and TRBJ1-1 for the parts outside the CDR3, the full variable domain is DGGITQSPKYLFRKEGQNVTLSCEQNLNHDAMYWYRQDPGQGLRLIYYSQIVNDFQKGDIAEGYSVSREKKESFPLTVTSAQKNPTAFYLCASSIGGQAEAFFGQGTRLTVV.

This clone appeared a single time. V is TRBV5-1 and J is TRBJ2-4; 7 positions agree with TRBD1. Germline loops: CDR1 SGHRS, CDR2 YFSETQ. This CDR3 comprises 18 residues. Trimming cost V 4 bases and J 0 bases; bases outside gene matches: 13. The CDR3 DNA sequence: TGCGCCAGCAGCCATGGACAGGCCCTCAAACTAGCCAAAAACATTCAGTACTTC. Protein sequence: CASSHGQALKLAKNIQYF.

The sample holds a few counts of this clone. As DNA, the CDR3 is TGTGCCAGTGCCGGACTAGCGGGAAGTGAGCAGTACTTC. Its protein is CASAGLAGSEQYF. The chain combines TRBV19 with TRBJ2-7; the match to TRBD2 covers 12 bases. V gave up 8 bases and J gave up 7 bases; unmatched junction bases: 6. CDR3 length equals 13 residues. Germline CDR1 reads LNHDA; CDR2 reads SQIVND (reference sequence).

V and J are TRBV13 and TRBJ1-2; D gene ambiguous. CDR3 length equals 16 residues. Trimming removed 5 bases from V and 8 bases from J, with 24 bases in between. The germline gives CDR1 PRHDT, CDR2 FYEKMQ (reference sequence). CDR3 DNA sequence: TGTGCCAGCAGCCAACAACTCGCCGGGCCGGGTAGGGGCTACACCTTC. It codes for CASSQQLAGPGRGYTF.

V is TRBV27 and J is TRBJ2-1; 8 bases agree with TRBD1. There are 17 residues in the CDR3. The V segment lost 4 bases and the J segment 3 bases; nucleotides outside the gene matches: 11. CDR1 and CDR2 from the germline V gene are MNHEY and SMNVEV (reference sequence). The CDR3 reads CASSSLQGASLYNEQFF. In nucleotides, the CDR3 is TGTGCCAGCAGTTCTCTCCAGGGGGCGAGCCTCTACAATGAGCAGTTCTTC.

V and J are TRBV5-6 and TRBJ2-6; D remains unclear. The CDR3 length is 16 residues. V was shortened by 5 bases and J by 2 bases, with 14 bases between the two germline ends. Germline lookup yields CDR1 SGHDT and CDR2 YYEEEE. CDR3 loop: CASRTWFGAGANVLTF. The CDR3 bases are TGTGCCAGCAGGACCTGGTTTGGGGCTGGGGCCAACGTCCTGACTTTC.